Described below is a single T cell receptor (beta chain) sequence and its context. This sample is part of a study of blood T cell repertoires in COVID-19. Clones were sequenced by immunoSEQ multiplex PCR, and TCRdb holds only the in-frame ones, with some missing. The repertoire has about 200,000 clones, 85% to 90% of them found once; the top ten carry around 1.5%. Sequenced material: peripheral blood. This sequence was found in a man aged 18 to 29 with active or convalescent COVID-19.

The CDR3 DNA reads TGCGCCAGCAGCCACCAAACAGGGATCAGCGGGAGCCCCTCCTACGAGCAGTACTTC. Translation gives CASSHQTGISGSPSYEQYF. The chain employs TRBV4-1 and TRBJ2-7; 8 positions match TRBD2. Germline lookup yields CDR1 MGHRA and CDR2 YSYEKL. J gave up 0 bases and V 3 bases, and 16 bases lay outside the gene matches. The CDR3 has 19 residues.